Listed below are T cell receptor beta chains from one sample, sequenced in a study of response to subunit inactivated influenza vaccine. TCRdb fed the RT-PCR reads into MiXCR, producing one record per CDR3 protein. The table records hundreds of thousands of distinct CDR3 sequences, roughly 8.2% of them present only once. The sample was PBMCs from blood, taken about 23 months after vaccination. All receptors come from a man between 50 and 70 years old who received an inactivated influenza vaccine. Both conserved end residues are part of each CDR3. Each record gives: V gene, J gene, clone size, D gene, CDR3 protein, CDR3 DNA. A D gene is named only where the DNA matches it firmly. Clone size is shown for a subset of rows, as once, few, many or a class of expanded clone.

v_gene: TRBV29-1; j_gene: TRBJ2-5; abundance: .; d_gene: .; CDR3aa: CSVEDLDFGTQYF; CDR3nt: TGCAGCGTTGAAGATCTAGATTTCGGGACCCAGTACTTC
v_gene: TRBV28; j_gene: TRBJ2-3; abundance: .; d_gene: .; CDR3aa: CASSFRLTDTQYF; CDR3nt: TGTGCCAGCAGTTTCCGACTGACAGATACGCAGTATTTT
v_gene: TRBV12-3/TRBV12-4; j_gene: TRBJ2-2; abundance: many; d_gene: TRBD1; CDR3aa: CASSLAGTGAGELFF; CDR3nt: TGTGCCAGCAGTTTAGCCGGGACAGGGGCCGGGGAGCTGTTTTTT
v_gene: TRBV12-3/TRBV12-4; j_gene: TRBJ2-7; abundance: .; d_gene: TRBD1; CDR3aa: CASSSAGTGFLEQYF; CDR3nt: TGTGCCAGCAGTTCCGCCGGGACAGGATTCCTCGAGCAGTACTTC
v_gene: TRBV20-1; j_gene: TRBJ1-1; abundance: .; d_gene: TRBD1; CDR3aa: CSAPRTGRTEAFF; CDR3nt: TGCAGTGCCCCTAGGACAGGAAGAACTGAAGCTTTCTTT
v_gene: TRBV6-1; j_gene: TRBJ1-2; abundance: few; d_gene: .; CDR3aa: CASIPPNHYGYTF; CDR3nt: TGTGCCAGCATCCCACCGAACCACTATGGCTACACCTTC
v_gene: TRBV12-3/TRBV12-4; j_gene: TRBJ1-1; abundance: many; d_gene: .; CDR3aa: CASSLAGVSAFF; CDR3nt: TGTGCCAGCAGTTTAGCTGGTGTTTCCGCTTTCTTT
v_gene: TRBV18; j_gene: TRBJ1-5; abundance: few; d_gene: .; CDR3aa: CASSPSQRQFNQPQHF; CDR3nt: TGTGCCAGCTCGCCCTCACAGCGGCAGTTCAATCAGCCCCAGCATTTT
v_gene: TRBV14; j_gene: TRBJ2-5; abundance: few; d_gene: .; CDR3aa: CASSQERRQVQETQYF; CDR3nt: TGTGCCAGCAGCCAAGAACGGAGACAAGTTCAAGAGACCCAGTACTTC
v_gene: TRBV4-2; j_gene: TRBJ1-6; abundance: few; d_gene: .; CDR3aa: CASSQGGGRANSPLHF; CDR3nt: TGTGCCAGCAGCCAAGGAGGCGGCAGGGCCAATTCACCCCTCCACTTT
v_gene: TRBV20-1; j_gene: TRBJ2-3; abundance: few; d_gene: .; CDR3aa: CSAKRDISTDTQYF; CDR3nt: TGCAGTGCCAAGAGGGACATTAGCACAGATACGCAGTATTTT
v_gene: TRBV19; j_gene: TRBJ1-1; abundance: few; d_gene: TRBD1; CDR3aa: CASIGQGLDAFF; CDR3nt: TGTGCCAGTATCGGACAGGGGCTCGACGCTTTCTTT
v_gene: TRBV4-3; j_gene: TRBJ1-6; abundance: few; d_gene: .; CDR3aa: CASSPEGRVNSPLHF; CDR3nt: TGCGCCAGCAGCCCCGAGGGCAGGGTTAATTCACCCCTCCACTTT
v_gene: TRBV3-1; j_gene: TRBJ1-5; abundance: few; d_gene: .; CDR3aa: CASSQGLGDFQPQHF; CDR3nt: TGTGCCAGCAGCCAAGGTCTAGGGGATTTTCAGCCCCAGCATTTT
v_gene: TRBV10-3; j_gene: TRBJ2-7; abundance: .; d_gene: .; CDR3aa: CAISPAPPDEQYF; CDR3nt: TGTGCCATCAGCCCCGCCCCCCCAGACGAGCAGTACTTC
v_gene: TRBV10-3; j_gene: TRBJ2-2; abundance: .; d_gene: .; CDR3aa: CAISEEVRTGELFF; CDR3nt: TGTGCCATCAGTGAGGAGGTTCGTACCGGGGAGCTGTTTTTT
v_gene: TRBV6-1; j_gene: TRBJ2-3; abundance: .; d_gene: .; CDR3aa: CASSEAWRPSLLNTQYF; CDR3nt: TGTGCCAGCAGTGAAGCCTGGCGCCCGAGCTTACTAAATACGCAGTATTTT
v_gene: TRBV28; j_gene: TRBJ2-7; abundance: few; d_gene: .; CDR3aa: CANTLLRPAHSYEQYF; CDR3nt: TGTGCCAACACTCTTTTGCGGCCGGCGCACTCCTACGAGCAGTACTTC
v_gene: TRBV5-1; j_gene: TRBJ2-7; abundance: .; d_gene: TRBD1; CDR3aa: CASSMGQGSYEQYF; CDR3nt: TGCGCCAGCAGCATGGGACAGGGGAGTTACGAGCAGTACTTC
v_gene: TRBV7-2; j_gene: TRBJ2-1; abundance: few; d_gene: .; CDR3aa: CASSLKGSSDRGFF; CDR3nt: TGTGCCAGCAGCTTAAAGGGTAGCAGTGATAGGGGGTTCTTC
v_gene: TRBV6-2/TRBV6-3; j_gene: TRBJ1-2; abundance: .; d_gene: .; CDR3aa: CASSKRVMDGYTF; CDR3nt: TGTGCCAGCAGTAAAAGAGTGATGGATGGCTACACCTTC
v_gene: TRBV3-1; j_gene: TRBJ2-2; abundance: .; d_gene: .; CDR3aa: CASSQVFRELFF; CDR3nt: TGTGCCAGCAGCCAAGTTTTCCGGGAGCTGTTTTTT
v_gene: TRBV6-1; j_gene: TRBJ1-2; abundance: many; d_gene: .; CDR3aa: CASSLYRVSDYGYTF; CDR3nt: TGTGCCAGCAGTCTCTACAGGGTTTCAGACTATGGCTACACCTTC
v_gene: TRBV15; j_gene: TRBJ2-5; abundance: few; d_gene: .; CDR3aa: CATSRDQLRETQYF; CDR3nt: TGTGCCACCAGCAGGGACCAACTGCGGGAGACCCAGTACTTC
v_gene: TRBV6-2/TRBV6-3; j_gene: TRBJ2-7; abundance: few; d_gene: TRBD2; CDR3aa: CASSYSRTSGYEQYF; CDR3nt: TGTGCCAGCAGTTACTCTCGGACTAGCGGCTACGAGCAGTACTTC
v_gene: TRBV6-1; j_gene: TRBJ1-4; abundance: once; d_gene: TRBD1; CDR3aa: CASGPTGMGEKLFF; CDR3nt: TGTGCCAGCGGACCGACAGGGATGGGCGAAAAACTGTTTTTT
v_gene: TRBV20-1; j_gene: TRBJ1-2; abundance: .; d_gene: .; CDR3aa: CSARDGQGYGYTF; CDR3nt: TGCAGTGCTAGAGATGGGCAGGGTTACGGCTACACCTTC
v_gene: TRBV9; j_gene: TRBJ1-3; abundance: many; d_gene: .; CDR3aa: CASSVDFENTIYF; CDR3nt: TGTGCCAGCAGCGTAGATTTCGAAAACACCATATATTTT
v_gene: TRBV11-2; j_gene: TRBJ2-7; abundance: few; d_gene: .; CDR3aa: CASSLVFAYEQYF; CDR3nt: TGTGCCAGCAGCTTAGTTTTCGCCTACGAGCAGTACTTC
v_gene: TRBV7-8; j_gene: TRBJ2-3; abundance: few; d_gene: .; CDR3aa: CASSRARVFTDTQYF; CDR3nt: TGTGCCAGCAGTCGGGCGCGGGTTTTCACAGATACGCAGTATTTT
v_gene: TRBV20-1; j_gene: TRBJ2-5; abundance: many; d_gene: .; CDR3aa: CSAGDFQETQYF; CDR3nt: TGCAGTGCCGGGGACTTCCAAGAGACCCAGTACTTC
v_gene: TRBV7-9; j_gene: TRBJ2-7; abundance: few; d_gene: .; CDR3aa: CASSLGWRREQYF; CDR3nt: TGTGCCAGCAGCTTAGGTTGGCGACGCGAGCAGTACTTC
v_gene: TRBV7-2; j_gene: TRBJ2-1; abundance: .; d_gene: TRBD2; CDR3aa: CASSLVYVFGGAYEQFF; CDR3nt: TGTGCCAGCAGCTTAGTTTATGTGTTCGGGGGGGCTTATGAGCAGTTCTTC
v_gene: TRBV28; j_gene: TRBJ2-1; abundance: .; d_gene: TRBD2; CDR3aa: CASSLTSGTYNELFF; CDR3nt: TGTGCCAGCAGTTTAACTAGCGGGACCTACAATGAGCTGTTCTTC
v_gene: TRBV28; j_gene: TRBJ2-1; abundance: .; d_gene: TRBD1; CDR3aa: CASRSTGGRGEQFF; CDR3nt: TGTGCCAGCAGATCTACAGGGGGCCGGGGTGAGCAGTTCTTC
v_gene: TRBV5-8; j_gene: TRBJ1-2; abundance: few; d_gene: TRBD1; CDR3aa: CASSLVLGGNYGYTF; CDR3nt: TGTGCCAGCAGCTTGGTCCTAGGGGGCAACTATGGCTACACCTTC
v_gene: TRBV4-2; j_gene: TRBJ1-3; abundance: few; d_gene: .; CDR3aa: CASSQDPVRSSGNTIYF; CDR3nt: TGTGCCAGCAGCCAAGATCCTGTCCGCAGCTCTGGAAACACCATATATTTT
v_gene: TRBV20-1; j_gene: TRBJ2-1; abundance: .; d_gene: TRBD1; CDR3aa: CSAPRQGQKNEQFF; CDR3nt: TGCAGTGCTCCCCGACAGGGCCAAAAGAATGAGCAGTTCTTC
v_gene: TRBV29-1; j_gene: TRBJ2-1; abundance: .; d_gene: .; CDR3aa: CSVDWDLQGTNEQFF; CDR3nt: TGCAGCGTTGACTGGGACTTACAGGGAACCAATGAGCAGTTCTTC
v_gene: TRBV7-2; j_gene: TRBJ2-2; abundance: few; d_gene: TRBD1; CDR3aa: CASSETGAGELFF; CDR3nt: TGTGCCAGCAGCGAGACAGGGGCCGGGGAGCTGTTTTTT
v_gene: TRBV12-3/TRBV12-4; j_gene: TRBJ1-1; abundance: few; d_gene: .; CDR3aa: CASSRATIVRNTEAFF; CDR3nt: TGTGCCAGCAGTCGCGCCACGATCGTTCGGAACACTGAAGCTTTCTTT
v_gene: TRBV6-6; j_gene: TRBJ1-5; abundance: many; d_gene: .; CDR3aa: CASVGTKNQPQHF; CDR3nt: TGTGCCAGCGTGGGGACAAAGAATCAGCCCCAGCATTTT
v_gene: TRBV7-2; j_gene: TRBJ2-7; abundance: few; d_gene: .; CDR3aa: CASSPAGTPYEQYF; CDR3nt: TGTGCCAGCAGCCCCGCAGGGACCCCCTACGAGCAGTACTTC
v_gene: TRBV29-1; j_gene: TRBJ2-1; abundance: few; d_gene: .; CDR3aa: CSVEEGSRRQFF; CDR3nt: TGCAGCGTTGAAGAAGGGTCCAGACGGCAGTTCTTC
v_gene: TRBV6-2/TRBV6-3; j_gene: TRBJ2-1; abundance: few; d_gene: TRBD2; CDR3aa: CASSTGLAGVYDEQFF; CDR3nt: TGTGCCAGCAGTACGGGACTAGCGGGAGTTTACGATGAGCAGTTCTTC
v_gene: TRBV4-2; j_gene: TRBJ2-7; abundance: .; d_gene: TRBD2; CDR3aa: CASKLGTSDYEQYF; CDR3nt: TGTGCCAGCAAACTAGGGACTAGCGACTACGAGCAGTACTTC
v_gene: TRBV15; j_gene: TRBJ2-7; abundance: few; d_gene: .; CDR3aa: CATSGPRQEGYEQYF; CDR3nt: TGTGCCACCAGCGGCCCCCGACAGGAGGGCTACGAGCAGTACTTC